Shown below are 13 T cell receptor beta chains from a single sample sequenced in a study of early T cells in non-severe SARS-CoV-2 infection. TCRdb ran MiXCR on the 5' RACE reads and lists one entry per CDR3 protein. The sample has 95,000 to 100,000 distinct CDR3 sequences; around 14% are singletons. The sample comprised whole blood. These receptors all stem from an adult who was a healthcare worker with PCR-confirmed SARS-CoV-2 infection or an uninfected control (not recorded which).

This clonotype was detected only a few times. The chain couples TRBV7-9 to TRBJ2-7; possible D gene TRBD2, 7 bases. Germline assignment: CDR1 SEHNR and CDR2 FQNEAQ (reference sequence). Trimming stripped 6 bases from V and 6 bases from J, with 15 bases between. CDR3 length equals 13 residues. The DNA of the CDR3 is TGTGCCAGCAGGACCGCGGGGGCGACCGAGCAGTACTTC. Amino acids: CASRTAGATEQYF.

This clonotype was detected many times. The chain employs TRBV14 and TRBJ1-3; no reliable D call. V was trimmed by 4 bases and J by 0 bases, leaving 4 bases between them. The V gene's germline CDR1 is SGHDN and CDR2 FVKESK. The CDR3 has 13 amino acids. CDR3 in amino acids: CASSLLSGNTIYF. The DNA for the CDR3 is TGTGCCAGCAGCCTTCTCTCTGGAAACACCATATATTTT.

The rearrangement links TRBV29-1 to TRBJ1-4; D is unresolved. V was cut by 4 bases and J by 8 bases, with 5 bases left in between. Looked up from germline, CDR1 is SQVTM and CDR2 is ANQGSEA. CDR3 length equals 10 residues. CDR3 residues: CSVADEKLFF. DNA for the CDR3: TGCAGCGTTGCCGACGAAAAACTGTTTTTT.

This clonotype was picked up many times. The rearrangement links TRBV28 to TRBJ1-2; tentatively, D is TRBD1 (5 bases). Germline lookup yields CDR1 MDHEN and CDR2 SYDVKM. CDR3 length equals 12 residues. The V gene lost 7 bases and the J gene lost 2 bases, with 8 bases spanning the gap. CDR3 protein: CASTGSNYGYTF. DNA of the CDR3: TGTGCCAGCACAGGGTCCAACTATGGCTACACCTTC.

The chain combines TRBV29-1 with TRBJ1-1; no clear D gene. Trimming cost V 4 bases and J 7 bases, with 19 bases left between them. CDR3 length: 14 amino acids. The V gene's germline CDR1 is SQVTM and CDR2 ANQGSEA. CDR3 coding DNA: TGCAGCGTTGGTGGTGCCGGGTTCGAAAGTGAAGCTTTCTTT. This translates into CSVGGAGFESEAFF.

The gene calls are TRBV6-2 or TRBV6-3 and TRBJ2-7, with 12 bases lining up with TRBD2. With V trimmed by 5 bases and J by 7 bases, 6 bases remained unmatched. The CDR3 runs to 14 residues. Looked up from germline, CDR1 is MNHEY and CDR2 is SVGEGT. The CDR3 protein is CASSVEGLAGEQYF. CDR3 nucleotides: TGTGCCAGCAGTGTGGAAGGACTAGCGGGGGAGCAGTACTTC.

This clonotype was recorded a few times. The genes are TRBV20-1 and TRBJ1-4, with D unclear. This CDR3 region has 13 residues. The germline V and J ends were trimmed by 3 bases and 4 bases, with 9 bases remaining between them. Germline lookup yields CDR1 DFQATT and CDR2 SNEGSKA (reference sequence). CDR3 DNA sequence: TGCAGTGCTAGGCGCACGCATAATGAAAAACTGTTTTTT. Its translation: CSARRTHNEKLFF.

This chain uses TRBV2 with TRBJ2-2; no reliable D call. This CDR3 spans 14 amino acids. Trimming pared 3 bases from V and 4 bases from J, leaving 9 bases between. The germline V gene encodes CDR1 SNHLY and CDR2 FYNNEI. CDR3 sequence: CASSERQSTGELFF. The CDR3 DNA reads TGTGCCAGCAGTGAGAGGCAGAGCACCGGGGAGCTGTTTTTT.

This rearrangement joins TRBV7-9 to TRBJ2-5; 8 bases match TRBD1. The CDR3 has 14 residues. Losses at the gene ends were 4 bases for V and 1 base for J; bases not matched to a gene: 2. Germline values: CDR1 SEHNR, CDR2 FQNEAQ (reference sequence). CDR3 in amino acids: CASSWTGSQETQYF. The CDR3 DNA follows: TGTGCCAGCAGCTGGACAGGGTCCCAAGAGACCCAGTACTTC.

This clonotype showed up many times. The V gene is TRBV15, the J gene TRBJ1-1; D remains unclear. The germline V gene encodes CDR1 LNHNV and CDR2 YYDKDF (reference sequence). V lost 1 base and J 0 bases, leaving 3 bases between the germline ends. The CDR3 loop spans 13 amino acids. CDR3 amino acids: CATSRVLNTEAFF. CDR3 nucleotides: TGTGCCACCAGCAGAGTTTTGAACACTGAAGCTTTCTTT.

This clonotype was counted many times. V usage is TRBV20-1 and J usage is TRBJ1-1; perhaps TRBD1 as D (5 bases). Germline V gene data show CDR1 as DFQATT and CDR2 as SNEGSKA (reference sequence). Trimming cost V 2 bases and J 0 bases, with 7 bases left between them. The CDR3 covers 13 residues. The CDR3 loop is CSARQGMNTEAFF. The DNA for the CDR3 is TGCAGTGCTAGACAGGGAATGAACACTGAAGCTTTCTTT.

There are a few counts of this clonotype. CDR3 region: CASSQGTAGDEQFF. The CDR3 nucleotides are TGTGCCAGCAGCCAAGGGACGGCGGGCGATGAGCAGTTCTTC. The V call is TRBV4-2, the J call TRBJ2-1, with TRBD2 as a possible D gene (5 bases). CDR1 LGHNA and CDR2 YNFKEQ come from the germline V gene. CDR3 length: 14 amino acids. Trimming removed 1 base at V and 8 bases at J, with 12 bases between.

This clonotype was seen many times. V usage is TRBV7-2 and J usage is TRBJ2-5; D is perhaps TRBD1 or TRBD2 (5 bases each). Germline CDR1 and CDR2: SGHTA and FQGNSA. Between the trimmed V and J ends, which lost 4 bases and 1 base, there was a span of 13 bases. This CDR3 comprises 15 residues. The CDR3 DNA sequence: TGTGCCAGCAGCTCTGGGACGGTGGTCCAAGAGACCCAGTACTTC. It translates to CASSSGTVVQETQYF.